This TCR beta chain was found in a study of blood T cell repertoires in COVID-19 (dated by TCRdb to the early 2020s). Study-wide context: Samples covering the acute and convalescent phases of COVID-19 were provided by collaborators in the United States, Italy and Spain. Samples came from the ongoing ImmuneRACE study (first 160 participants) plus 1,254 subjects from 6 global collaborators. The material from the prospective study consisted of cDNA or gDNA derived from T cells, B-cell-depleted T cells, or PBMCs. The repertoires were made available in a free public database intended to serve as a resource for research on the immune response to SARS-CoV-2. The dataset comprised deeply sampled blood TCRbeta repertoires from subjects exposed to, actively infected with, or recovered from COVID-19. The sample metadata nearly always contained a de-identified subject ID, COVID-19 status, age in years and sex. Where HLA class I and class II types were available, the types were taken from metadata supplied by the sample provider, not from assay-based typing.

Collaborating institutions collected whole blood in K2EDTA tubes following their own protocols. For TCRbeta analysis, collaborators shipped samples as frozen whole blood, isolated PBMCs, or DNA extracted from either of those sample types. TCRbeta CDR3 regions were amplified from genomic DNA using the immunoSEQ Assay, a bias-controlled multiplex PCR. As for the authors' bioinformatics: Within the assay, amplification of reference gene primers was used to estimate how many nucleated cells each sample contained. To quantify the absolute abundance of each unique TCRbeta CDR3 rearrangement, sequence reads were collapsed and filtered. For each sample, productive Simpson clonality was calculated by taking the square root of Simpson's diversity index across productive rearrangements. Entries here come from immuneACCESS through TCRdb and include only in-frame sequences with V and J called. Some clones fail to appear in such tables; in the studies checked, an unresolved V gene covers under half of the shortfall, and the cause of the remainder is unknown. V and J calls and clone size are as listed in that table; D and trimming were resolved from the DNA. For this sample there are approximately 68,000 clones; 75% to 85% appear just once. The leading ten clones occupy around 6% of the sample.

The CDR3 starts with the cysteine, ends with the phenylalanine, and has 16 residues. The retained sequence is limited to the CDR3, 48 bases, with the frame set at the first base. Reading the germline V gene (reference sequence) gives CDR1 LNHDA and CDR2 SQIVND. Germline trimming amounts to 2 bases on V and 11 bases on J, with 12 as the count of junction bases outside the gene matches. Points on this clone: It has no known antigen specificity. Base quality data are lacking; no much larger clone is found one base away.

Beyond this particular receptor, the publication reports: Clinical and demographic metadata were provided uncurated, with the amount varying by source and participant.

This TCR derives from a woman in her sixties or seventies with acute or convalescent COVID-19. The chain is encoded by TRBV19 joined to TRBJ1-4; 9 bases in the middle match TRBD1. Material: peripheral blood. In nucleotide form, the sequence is TGTGCCAGTAGTATATTACCGGGACAGGGATTGGAGAAACTGTTTTTT. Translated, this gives CASSILPGQGLEKLFF.